These T cell receptor beta chains were read from a single sample in a study of T cell changes during pregnancy in multiple sclerosis. Libraries were prepared by immunoSEQ multiplex PCR; TCRdb keeps only in-frame clonotypes and omits some of them. This sample has about 92,000 clones; 80% to 95% occur once, and the top ten carry 1.5% to 1.7%. Sequencing was performed on peripheral blood, taken in the first trimester of pregnancy. The origin of the receptors is a female donor with multiple sclerosis, enrolled in a pregnancy study. The CDR3 runs from the conserved cysteine through the conserved F or W. The D gene is left open where the match is weak. Not every row has a clone size; where given, it reads once, few, many or a size class.

d_call: .; clone_size: .; v_call: TRBV6-5; j_call: TRBJ1-2; cdr3_nt: TGTGCCAGCAAACCGACGGGTAACTATGGCTACACCTTC; cdr3_aa: CASKPTGNYGYTF
d_call: TRBD1; clone_size: .; v_call: TRBV28; j_call: TRBJ2-1; cdr3_nt: TGTGCCAGCAGTTTAACGGGGACAGGGTCCTACAATGAGCAGTTCTTC; cdr3_aa: CASSLTGTGSYNEQFF
d_call: TRBD2; clone_size: .; v_call: TRBV6-1; j_call: TRBJ2-3; cdr3_nt: TGTGCCAGCCGACTAGCGGGAGGGCCGACAGATACGCAGTATTTT; cdr3_aa: CASRLAGGPTDTQYF
d_call: .; clone_size: .; v_call: TRBV10-2; j_call: TRBJ2-5; cdr3_nt: TGCGCCAGCAGACTATCTAGCGTCGGGGCCACTTCCAAAGAGACCCAGTACTTC; cdr3_aa: CASRLSSVGATSKETQYF
d_call: .; clone_size: once; v_call: TRBV29-1; j_call: TRBJ2-7; cdr3_nt: TGCAGCGTTGTAGGGGGACCCTACGAGCAGTACTTC; cdr3_aa: CSVVGGPYEQYF
d_call: .; clone_size: .; v_call: TRBV11-2; j_call: TRBJ2-1; cdr3_nt: TGTGCCAGCACCCCTGACTGGGTCCTGTTCTTC; cdr3_aa: CASTPDWVLFF
d_call: .; clone_size: .; v_call: TRBV2; j_call: TRBJ2-1; cdr3_nt: TGTGCCAGCAGTGACCCGCGGGCCTCCTACAATGAGCAGTTCTTC; cdr3_aa: CASSDPRASYNEQFF
d_call: .; clone_size: .; v_call: TRBV30; j_call: TRBJ1-5; cdr3_nt: TGTGCCTGGAGTGTGGCCGGGAATCAGCCCCAGCATTTT; cdr3_aa: CAWSVAGNQPQHF
d_call: TRBD1; clone_size: .; v_call: TRBV11-2; j_call: TRBJ2-1; cdr3_nt: TGTGCCAGCAGCCCCAGGGGGCAGGTTGGCAATGAGCAGTTCTTC; cdr3_aa: CASSPRGQVGNEQFF
d_call: TRBD2; clone_size: .; v_call: TRBV11-3; j_call: TRBJ2-3; cdr3_nt: TGTGCCAGCAGTCTAAAAACTAGCGGGAGAGCTGGCGATACGCAGTATTTT; cdr3_aa: CASSLKTSGRAGDTQYF
d_call: .; clone_size: .; v_call: TRBV10-3; j_call: TRBJ1-5; cdr3_nt: TGTGCCATCAGTGACCGAGCTCTAGGAAGCAATCAGCCCCAGCATTTT; cdr3_aa: CAISDRALGSNQPQHF
d_call: .; clone_size: .; v_call: TRBV28; j_call: TRBJ2-5; cdr3_nt: TGTGCCAGCAGTTCCCAGGGTAGCCGATCGACCCAGTACTTC; cdr3_aa: CASSSQGSRSTQYF
d_call: .; clone_size: .; v_call: TRBV1; j_call: TRBJ2-7; cdr3_nt: TGCACCAGCAGCCCCGCCAGGGTCTACGAGCAGTACTTC; cdr3_aa: CTSSPARVYEQYF
d_call: TRBD2; clone_size: .; v_call: TRBV9; j_call: TRBJ2-1; cdr3_nt: TGTGCCAGCAGCGCCGGGACTAGCGTGTCAAATGAGCAGTTCTTC; cdr3_aa: CASSAGTSVSNEQFF
d_call: TRBD1; clone_size: .; v_call: TRBV6-1; j_call: TRBJ1-5; cdr3_nt: TGTGCCAGCAGTGCCGGACAGGGCCGACAGCCCCAGCATTTT; cdr3_aa: CASSAGQGRQPQHF
d_call: .; clone_size: few; v_call: TRBV27; j_call: TRBJ1-5; cdr3_nt: TGTGCCAGCAGTTTGTCGTCCCATCAGCCCCAGCATTTT; cdr3_aa: CASSLSSHQPQHF
d_call: TRBD2; clone_size: .; v_call: TRBV18; j_call: TRBJ2-3; cdr3_nt: TGTGCCAGCTCACCCCGGACTAGCGGGATTGCGACAGATACGCAGTATTTT; cdr3_aa: CASSPRTSGIATDTQYF
d_call: .; clone_size: few; v_call: TRBV19; j_call: TRBJ2-1; cdr3_nt: TGTGCCAGTACTTTAGCCGGGAGCTACAATGAGCAGTTCTTC; cdr3_aa: CASTLAGSYNEQFF
d_call: TRBD1; clone_size: .; v_call: TRBV28; j_call: TRBJ1-2; cdr3_nt: TGTGCCAGCAGCGTGGTGGGCAGGGGGCTAAGCTATGGCTACACCTTC; cdr3_aa: CASSVVGRGLSYGYTF
d_call: TRBD1; clone_size: .; v_call: TRBV2; j_call: TRBJ1-5; cdr3_nt: TGTGCCACCTCGACAGGGCTCAATCAGCCCCAGCATTTT; cdr3_aa: CATSTGLNQPQHF
d_call: .; clone_size: .; v_call: TRBV27; j_call: TRBJ2-7; cdr3_nt: TGTGCCAGCAGTTCCTACAGGGACGAGCAGTACTTC; cdr3_aa: CASSSYRDEQYF
d_call: .; clone_size: .; v_call: TRBV7-2; j_call: TRBJ1-1; cdr3_nt: TGTGCCAGCAGCTTTGGGTGGGGCAGGGAAGCTTTCTTT; cdr3_aa: CASSFGWGREAFF
d_call: .; clone_size: .; v_call: TRBV10-3; j_call: TRBJ2-2; cdr3_nt: TGTGCCATCAGTGAGTCGGCCGAGCTGTTTTTT; cdr3_aa: CAISESAELFF
d_call: TRBD2; clone_size: .; v_call: TRBV13; j_call: TRBJ2-2; cdr3_nt: TGTGCCAGCAGCCGCGCCCGCCGACTAGCGGAGAACACCGGGGAGCTGTTTTTT; cdr3_aa: CASSRARRLAENTGELFF
d_call: TRBD1; clone_size: .; v_call: TRBV28; j_call: TRBJ2-7; cdr3_nt: TGTGCCAGCAGTCCGGGACAGGGGCTCTCCTACGAGCAGTACTTC; cdr3_aa: CASSPGQGLSYEQYF
d_call: TRBD2; clone_size: .; v_call: TRBV15; j_call: TRBJ2-5; cdr3_nt: TGTGCCACCAGCAGACCCATCGCCGAGGGACTAGCGGGGGGTGAGACCCAGTACTTC; cdr3_aa: CATSRPIAEGLAGGETQYF
d_call: TRBD2; clone_size: .; v_call: TRBV4-3; j_call: TRBJ2-4; cdr3_nt: TGCGCCAGCAGCCAAGAAAGGCTAGCGGGAGCGCTTTTCTACTTC; cdr3_aa: CASSQERLAGALFYF
d_call: .; clone_size: .; v_call: TRBV4-3; j_call: TRBJ2-1; cdr3_nt: TGCGCCAGCAGCCAAGTAGGAGGTCGGCGGGGCGACAATGAGCAGTTCTTC; cdr3_aa: CASSQVGGRRGDNEQFF
d_call: .; clone_size: .; v_call: TRBV29-1; j_call: TRBJ1-2; cdr3_nt: TGCAGCGTTGGAGCGGGACCCTCGTCCTATGGCTACACCTTC; cdr3_aa: CSVGAGPSSYGYTF
d_call: TRBD1; clone_size: .; v_call: TRBV7-8; j_call: TRBJ2-1; cdr3_nt: TGTGCCAGCAGCTTAGGTATAGGGGGCGGCGAGCAGTTCTTC; cdr3_aa: CASSLGIGGGEQFF
d_call: .; clone_size: .; v_call: TRBV5-1; j_call: TRBJ1-2; cdr3_nt: TGCGCCAGCAGCTTGGATAGTTCCCGGGGAGATGGCTACACCTTC; cdr3_aa: CASSLDSSRGDGYTF
d_call: TRBD1; clone_size: .; v_call: TRBV25-1; j_call: TRBJ2-3; cdr3_nt: TGTGCCAGCCTACTGAACAGGGGGTGCACAGATACGCAGTATTTT; cdr3_aa: CASLLNRGCTDTQYF